Below, 11 T cell receptor beta chains from the same sample are listed, as sequenced in a study of Graves' ophthalmopathy and Graves' hyperthyroidism. Amplification of the TCR beta CDR3 regions used RNA transcripts (as template). First-round RT-PCR employed HTBI primers, with a second-round multiplex PCR after it. TCRdb passed the multiplex PCR reads through MiXCR, listing each CDR3 protein once. This table holds hundreds of thousands of distinct CDR3 sequences, 22% found once. What was sequenced was peripheral blood. These receptors all come from a woman younger than 35 with stable Graves' hyperthyroidism. Some clones in this sample may be carry-over from other donors' samples.

There are many counts of this clonotype. The rearrangement links TRBV7-8 to TRBJ2-5; D gene ambiguous. V lost 0 bases and J lost 7, with 15 bases in between. CDR1 is SGHVS and CDR2 is FQNEAQ in the germline V gene. The CDR3 consists of 15 residues. CDR3 in amino acids: CASSLAVGPPGTQYF. CDR3 DNA sequence: TGTGCCAGCAGCTTAGCGGTGGGTCCTCCGGGGACCCAGTACTTC.

The V call is TRBV7-6, the J call TRBJ1-6; TRBD1 matches 8 bases. Losses at the gene ends were 3 bases for V and 0 bases for J; bases not matched to a gene: 4. CDR1 and CDR2 from the germline V gene are SGHVS and FNYEAQ. This CDR3 has 17 amino acids. The DNA for the CDR3 is TGTGCCAGCAGCTTGAGAGGGACAGGCTCCTATAATTCACCCCTCCACTTT. Translated, it gives CASSLRGTGSYNSPLHF.

V and J are TRBV19 and TRBJ1-5, with D maybe TRBD1 (6 bases). The CDR3 loop spans 15 amino acids. Germline CDR1 LNHDA, CDR2 SQIVND (reference sequence). Trimming took 4 bases from V and 3 from J, leaving 13 bases between them. The CDR3 region is CASSTEGHINQPQHF. The CDR3 DNA reads TGTGCCAGTAGTACTGAGGGACATATCAATCAGCCCCAGCATTTT.

The V and J genes are TRBV6-5 and TRBJ1-5; D is ambiguous. This CDR3 has 14 amino acids. Per germline, CDR1 MNHEY and CDR2 SVGAGI. V was pared by 2 bases and J by 4 bases, with 9 bases between. In DNA form, the CDR3 reads TGTGCCAGCAGTTACCCAGGCTATAATCAGCCCCAGCATTTT. Translated, it gives CASSYPGYNQPQHF.

To note about this clonotype: This CDR3 is missing its conserved last phenylalanine or tryptophan, likely due to a read error. V gene TRBV6-1 combines with J gene TRBJ1-1, with a weak D call TRBD1 (6 bases). The CDR3 sequence is 13 residues long. Trimming stripped 5 bases from V and 5 bases from J, with 12 bases between. Germline-derived CDR1 and CDR2 are MNHNS and SASEGT. DNA of the CDR3: TGTGCCAGCAGTCCGACCAGGGGAACTGAAGCTTTCGTT. Translated, it gives CASSPTRGTEAFV.

This CDR3 is CASSLGSGYDGYTF. The CDR3 bases are TGTGCCAGCAGTTTAGGGTCAGGGTACGATGGCTACACCTTC. This chain links TRBV28 with TRBJ1-2, with D tentatively TRBD1 (5 bases). V lost 2 bases and J lost 6, with 13 bases in between. The germline CDR1 and CDR2 sequences are MDHEN and SYDVKM. CDR3 length: 14 amino acids.

V gene TRBV30 combines with J gene TRBJ2-7; 7 bases are a match to TRBD1. Germline CDR1 is GTSNPN and CDR2 is SVGIG (reference sequence). Trimming took 4 bases from V and 2 from J; bases not matched to a gene: 5. The CDR3 covers 13 residues. CDR3 nucleotides: TGTGCCTGGATTGGACAGGACACCTACGAGCAGTACTTC. It codes for CAWIGQDTYEQYF.

J is TRBJ1-2 and V is TRBV6-1; tentative D call: TRBD1 (5 bases). Trimming stripped 3 bases from V and 8 bases from J, with 10 bases between. The CDR3 extends over 12 amino acids. CDR1 and CDR2 (germline): MNHNS, SASEGT. DNA of the CDR3: TGTGCCAGCAGTGAGAGGGGTATCGGCTACACCTTC. This sequence encodes CASSERGIGYTF.

This clonotype was recorded many times. The chain couples TRBV7-9 to TRBJ1-6; D is perhaps TRBD1 (6 bases). This CDR3 has 17 amino acids. Trimming stripped 3 bases from V and 5 bases from J, with 17 bases between. Germline loops: CDR1 SEHNR, CDR2 FQNEAQ (reference sequence). The CDR3, as DNA: TGTGCCAGCAGCTTCGCCTGGCCGGGGGGCAATAATTCACCCCTCCACTTT. This sequence encodes CASSFAWPGGNNSPLHF.

This clonotype occurred many times. The V call is TRBV2, the J call TRBJ2-5, with TRBD2 identical over 7 bases. The CDR3 is made up of 12 amino acids. In germline, CDR1 is SNHLY, CDR2 FYNNEI. Unmatched junction bases numbered 0, after V lost 4 bases and J lost 4 bases. CDR3 coding DNA: TGTGCCAGCAGTGGGGAGGGAGAGACCCAGTACTTC. This encodes CASSGEGETQYF. The full variable domain, completed using reference TRBV2 and TRBJ2-5, is EPEVTQTPSHQVTQMGQEVILRCVPISNHLYFYWYRQILGQKVEFLVSFYNNEISEKSEIFDDQFSVERPDGSNFTLKIRSTKLEDSAMYFCASSGEGETQYFGPGTRLLVL.

This clonotype was seen ten or more times. The chain recombines TRBV29-1 with TRBJ2-7; 7 bases map to TRBD1. CDR3 length: 14 residues. The V segment lost 6 bases and the J segment 0 bases; nucleotides outside the gene matches: 8. Germline CDR1 SQVTM, CDR2 ANQGSEA. CDR3 loop: CSVQTGTTSYEQYF. For the CDR3, the DNA is TGCAGCGTGCAGACAGGGACAACCTCCTACGAGCAGTACTTC.